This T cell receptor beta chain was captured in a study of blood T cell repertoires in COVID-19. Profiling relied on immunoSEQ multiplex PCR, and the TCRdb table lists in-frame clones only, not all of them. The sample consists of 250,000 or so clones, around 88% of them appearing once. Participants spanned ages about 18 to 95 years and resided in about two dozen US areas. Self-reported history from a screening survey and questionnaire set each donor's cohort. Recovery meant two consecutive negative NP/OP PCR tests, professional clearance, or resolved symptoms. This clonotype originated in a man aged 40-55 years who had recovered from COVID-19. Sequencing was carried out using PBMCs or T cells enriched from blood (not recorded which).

CDR3 region: CASNRRGDQPQHF. For the CDR3, the DNA is TGTGCCAGCAATCGGAGGGGCGATCAGCCCCAGCATTTT. V is TRBV2 and J is TRBJ1-5; D is perhaps TRBD1 (5 bases). The V end lost 7 bases, the J end lost 5 bases, and 12 bases lay between the germline ends. This CDR3 spans 13 amino acids. From germline, CDR1 is SNHLY and CDR2 FYNNEI.